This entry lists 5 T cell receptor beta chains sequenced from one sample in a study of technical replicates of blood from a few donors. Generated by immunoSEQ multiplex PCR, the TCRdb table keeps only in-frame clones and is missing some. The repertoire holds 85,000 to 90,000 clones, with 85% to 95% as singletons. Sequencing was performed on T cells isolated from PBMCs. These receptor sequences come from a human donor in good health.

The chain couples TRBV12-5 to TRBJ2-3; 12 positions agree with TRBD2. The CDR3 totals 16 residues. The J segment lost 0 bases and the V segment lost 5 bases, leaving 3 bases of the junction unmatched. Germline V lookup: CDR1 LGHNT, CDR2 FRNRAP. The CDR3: CASGHGTSGSTDTQYF. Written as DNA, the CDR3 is TGTGCTAGTGGTCACGGGACTAGCGGGAGCACAGATACGCAGTATTTT.

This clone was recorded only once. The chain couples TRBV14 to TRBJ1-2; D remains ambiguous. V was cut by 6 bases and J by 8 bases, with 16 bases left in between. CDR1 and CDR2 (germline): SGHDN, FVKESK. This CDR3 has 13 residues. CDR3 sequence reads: CASSPDILWGYTF. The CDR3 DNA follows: TGTGCCAGCAGTCCCGACATCCTCTGGGGCTACACCTTC.

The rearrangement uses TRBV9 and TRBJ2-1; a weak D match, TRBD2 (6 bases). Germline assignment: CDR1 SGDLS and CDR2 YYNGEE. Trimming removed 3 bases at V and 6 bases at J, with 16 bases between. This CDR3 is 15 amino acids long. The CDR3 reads CASSGSGLKGNEQFF. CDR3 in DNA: TGTGCCAGCAGCGGTAGCGGACTCAAGGGCAATGAGCAGTTCTTC.

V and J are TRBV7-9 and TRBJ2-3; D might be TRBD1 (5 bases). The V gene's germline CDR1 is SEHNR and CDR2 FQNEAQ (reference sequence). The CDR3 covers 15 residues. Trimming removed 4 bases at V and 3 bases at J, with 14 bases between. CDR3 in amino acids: CASSSVMTETDTQYF. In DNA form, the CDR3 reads TGTGCCAGCAGCTCCGTGATGACAGAGACAGATACGCAGTATTTT.

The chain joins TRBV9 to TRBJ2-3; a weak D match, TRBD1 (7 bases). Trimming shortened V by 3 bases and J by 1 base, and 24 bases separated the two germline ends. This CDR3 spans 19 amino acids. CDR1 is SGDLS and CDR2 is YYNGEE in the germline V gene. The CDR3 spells CASSASVKNRGGGTDTQYF. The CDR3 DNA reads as TGTGCCAGCAGCGCAAGCGTTAAGAACAGGGGAGGCGGCACAGATACGCAGTATTTT.